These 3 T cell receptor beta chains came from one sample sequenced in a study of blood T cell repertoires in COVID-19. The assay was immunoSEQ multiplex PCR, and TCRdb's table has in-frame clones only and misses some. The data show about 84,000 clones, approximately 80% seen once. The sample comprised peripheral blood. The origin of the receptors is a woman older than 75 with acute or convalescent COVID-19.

The CDR3 coding sequence is TGCGCCAGCAGCACATGGGGCCCCCAAGAGACCCAGTACTTC. As protein: CASSTWGPQETQYF. The rearrangement uses TRBV5-1 and TRBJ2-5; D possibly corresponds to TRBD1 (5 bases). Germline V CDR1 and CDR2: SGHRS, YFSETQ. The V and J ends lost 4 bases and 1 base respectively, with 11 bases between them. This CDR3 has 14 residues.

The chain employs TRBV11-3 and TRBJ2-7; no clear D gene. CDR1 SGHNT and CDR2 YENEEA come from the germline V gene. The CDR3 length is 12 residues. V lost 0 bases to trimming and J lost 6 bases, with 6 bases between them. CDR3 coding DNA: TGTGCCAGCAGCTTAGATGGGCTCGAGCAGTACTTC. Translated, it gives CASSLDGLEQYF. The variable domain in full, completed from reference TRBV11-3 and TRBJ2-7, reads EAGVVQSPRYKIIEKKQPVAFWCNPISGHNTLYWYLQNLGQGPELLIRYENEEAVDDSQLPKDRFSAERLKGVDSTLKIQPAELGDSAVYLCASSLDGLEQYFGPGTRLTVT.

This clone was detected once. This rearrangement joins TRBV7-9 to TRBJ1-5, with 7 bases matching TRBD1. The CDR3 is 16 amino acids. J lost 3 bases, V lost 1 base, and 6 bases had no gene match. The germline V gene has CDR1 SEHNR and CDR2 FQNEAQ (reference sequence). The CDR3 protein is CASSLGPGQYNQPQHF. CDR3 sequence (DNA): TGTGCCAGCAGCTTAGGACCGGGACAGTACAATCAGCCCCAGCATTTT.